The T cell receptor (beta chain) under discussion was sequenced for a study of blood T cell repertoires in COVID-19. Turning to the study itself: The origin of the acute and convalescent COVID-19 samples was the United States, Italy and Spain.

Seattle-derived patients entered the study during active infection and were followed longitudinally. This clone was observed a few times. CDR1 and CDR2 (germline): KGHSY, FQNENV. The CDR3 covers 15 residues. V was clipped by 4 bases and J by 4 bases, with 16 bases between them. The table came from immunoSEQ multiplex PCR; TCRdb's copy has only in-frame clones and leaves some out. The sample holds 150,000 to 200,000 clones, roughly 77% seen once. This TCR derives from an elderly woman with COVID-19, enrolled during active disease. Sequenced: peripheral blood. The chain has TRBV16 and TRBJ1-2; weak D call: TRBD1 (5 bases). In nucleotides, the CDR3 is TGTGCCAGCAGCCTCTACGGACCGGGGGGCTATGGCTACACCTTC. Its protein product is CASSLYGPGGYGYTF.